This TCR beta chain comes out of a study of blood T cell repertoires in COVID-19. Study details: T cells, B-cell-depleted T cells, or PBMCs supplied cDNA or gDNA.

This CDR3 contains 19 residues. Germline-derived CDR1 and CDR2 are SEHNR and FQNEAQ (reference sequence). Trimming shortened V by 2 bases and J by 2 bases, and 25 bases separated the two germline ends. Enrollment of patients from Seattle took place during active infection, with longitudinal follow-up. Study processing details: Using reference gene primer amplification, nucleated cell counts were estimated. Libraries were prepared by immunoSEQ multiplex PCR; TCRdb keeps only in-frame clonotypes and omits some of them. That table is the source of V, J and clone size, and D and trimming were worked out from the DNA. This table holds 400,000 to 450,000 clones, around nine tenths found once.

Sequencing was performed on peripheral blood. This TCR derives from a man aged 18 to 30 with COVID-19, enrolled during active disease. J is TRBJ2-7 and V is TRBV7-9; tentatively, D is TRBD1 (6 bases). CDR3 region: CASSLSASEQGVGPYEQYF. In DNA form, the CDR3 reads TGTGCCAGCAGCTTATCCGCCTCTGAACAGGGTGTGGGTCCCTACGAGCAGTACTTC.